The next 32 T cell receptor beta chains were all read from a single sample in a study of beta chain features in type 1 diabetes. Sequenced material consisted of expressed TCRB transcripts (all of the isolated RNA was reverse transcribed). The method was immunoSEQ multiplex PCR; TCRdb's version includes in-frame clones alone and lacks a portion of them. In the table there are 500,000 to 700,000 clones, less than 20% of which are singletons. The sequenced sample was naive CD4+ T cells from blood. Receptors were obtained from a young man in good health.

V usage is TRBV28 and J usage is TRBJ2-1; D ambiguous. Germline V gene data show CDR1 as MDHEN and CDR2 as SYDVKM. Trimming removed 6 bases from V and 7 bases from J, with 7 bases in between. The CDR3 is 11 amino acids. This CDR3 is CASRGRNEQFF. DNA for the CDR3: TGTGCCAGCAGGGGAAGGAATGAGCAGTTCTTC.

This sequence joins TRBV11-2 and TRBJ2-1, with TRBD2 as a possible D gene (6 bases). The CDR3 sequence is 18 residues long. With 4 bases removed from V and 6 bases from J, the gap between germline ends came to 25 bases. Germline-derived CDR1 and CDR2 are SGHAT and FQNNGV. The CDR3 reads CASSSLRGRLGGLNEQFF. The CDR3 coding sequence is TGTGCCAGCAGCTCTTTAAGGGGCCGACTGGGAGGACTCAATGAGCAGTTCTTC.

V gene TRBV7-9 combines with J gene TRBJ1-1; maybe TRBD1 (6 bases). V was pared by 2 bases and J by 5 bases, with 21 bases between. The V gene's germline CDR1 is SEHNR and CDR2 FQNEAQ (reference sequence). The CDR3 sequence is 17 residues long. The CDR3 spells CASSLRSGGEWGTEAFF. In DNA, the CDR3 is TGTGCCAGCAGCTTAAGATCCGGGGGCGAATGGGGAACTGAAGCTTTCTTT.

This chain joins TRBV15 and TRBJ2-2; a weak D match, TRBD1 (5 bases). V was clipped by 1 base and J by 4 bases, with 10 bases between them. This CDR3 comprises 15 residues. Germline-derived CDR1 and CDR2 are LNHNV and YYDKDF (reference sequence). The CDR3 loop is CATSRALDSTGELFF. The CDR3 coding sequence is TGTGCCACCAGCAGAGCTTTAGACAGCACCGGGGAGCTGTTTTTT.

In this sample, this clone turned up a few times. CDR3 loop: CAIRGTSSTFYEQYF. The CDR3 bases are TGTGCCATCAGGGGGACATCGAGTACCTTCTACGAGCAGTACTTC. The chain combines TRBV10-3 with TRBJ2-7; TRBD1 might be the D (6 bases). The germline V gene encodes CDR1 ENHRY and CDR2 SYGVKD. This CDR3 is 15 amino acids long. V was pared by 6 bases and J by 3 bases, with 18 bases between.

This clone was observed a handful of times. This chain links TRBV4-3 with TRBJ1-1; a possible D gene is TRBD1 (5 bases). V dropped 0 bases and J dropped 3 bases, with 14 bases sitting between them. Germline V lookup: CDR1 LGHNA, CDR2 YSLEER. This CDR3 comprises 16 residues. CDR3 in DNA: TGCGCCAGCAGCCAAGATCCGAGGGCGGGGGACACTGAAGCTTTCTTT. Translation: CASSQDPRAGDTEAFF.

This chain connects TRBV7-2 to TRBJ2-3; weak D call: TRBD1 (6 bases). Germline assignment: CDR1 SGHTA and CDR2 FQGNSA. CDR3 length equals 16 residues. V gave up 3 bases and J gave up 0 bases, with 13 bases separating them. The CDR3 DNA is TGTGCCAGCAGCTTCGGGTTGACAGGAAGCACAGATACGCAGTATTTT. Protein sequence: CASSFGLTGSTDTQYF.

The chain couples TRBV28 to TRBJ2-5; D remains unclear. The CDR3 contains 15 residues. The germline gives CDR1 MDHEN, CDR2 SYDVKM. With 6 bases removed from V and 1 base from J, the gap between germline ends came to 15 bases. CDR3 sequence reads: CASSPRQGSQETQYF. The CDR3 nucleotides are TGTGCCAGCAGCCCCCGCCAAGGCTCCCAAGAGACCCAGTACTTC.

This clone was counted between two and nine times. The genes are TRBV5-1 and TRBJ2-2; D is unclear. The CDR3 length is 15 residues. V lost 0 bases, J lost 2 bases, and 8 bases lay in between. Germline V gene sequence: CDR1 SGHRS, CDR2 YFSETQ. CDR3 sequence (DNA): TGCGCCAGCAGCTTGGGACAATTTAACACCGGGGAGCTGTTTTTT. Its protein product is CASSLGQFNTGELFF.

This clone has only a few counts. This sequence joins TRBV7-2 and TRBJ1-1; 7 positions agree with TRBD1. Germline values: CDR1 SGHTA, CDR2 FQGNSA. The CDR3 contains 14 residues. V dropped 2 bases and J dropped 4; count of bases not matched to a gene: 4. CDR3 coding DNA: TGTGCCAGCAGCTTACTCCGACAGGGCACTGAAGCTTTCTTT. Translating gives CASSLLRQGTEAFF. The whole variable domain, filled in from reference TRBV7-2 and TRBJ1-1, reads GAGVSQSPSNKVTEKGKDVELRCDPISGHTALYWYRQSLGQGLEFLIYFQGNSAPDKSGLPSDRFSAERTGGSVSTLTIQRTQQEDSAVYLCASSLLRQGTEAFFGQGTRLTVV.

The chain is built from TRBV9 and TRBJ2-5; the D is unclear. The CDR3 loop spans 14 amino acids. In germline, CDR1 is SGDLS, CDR2 YYNGEE. V lost 4 bases to trimming and J lost 0 bases, with 10 bases between them. CDR3 sequence: CASSQRTYQETQYF. The CDR3 DNA reads TGTGCCAGCAGCCAACGGACGTACCAAGAGACCCAGTACTTC.

There are a few counts of this clone. The chain combines TRBV19 with TRBJ2-1; D gene uncertain. Trimming cost V 6 bases and J 2 bases, with 11 bases left between them. CDR3 size: 14 residues. Germline V lookup: CDR1 LNHDA, CDR2 SQIVND (reference sequence). The CDR3 nucleotides read TGTGCCAGTAGGACGGATTCCCCCTACAATGAGCAGTTCTTC. It codes for CASRTDSPYNEQFF.

A few counts support this clone. The sample has other DNA sequences that encode this CDR3 too. The rearrangement joins TRBV5-1 to TRBJ1-4, with D uncertain. Germline V gene data show CDR1 as SGHRS and CDR2 as YFSETQ. The CDR3 has 13 amino acids. V lost 4 bases, J lost 4 bases, and 8 bases lay in between. CDR3 DNA sequence: TGCGCCAGCAGCCTCGGGGTTAATGAAAAACTGTTTTTT. Translated: CASSLGVNEKLFF.

As for this clone: The sample holds other DNA sequences that translate to the same CDR3. The chain recombines TRBV18 with TRBJ2-4; 9 nucleotides match TRBD1. CDR3 length: 14 amino acids. The V and J ends lost 3 bases and 5 bases, in that order; junction bases with no gene match: 2. Per the germline V gene, CDR1 is KGHSH and CDR2 is LQKENI. CDR3 in DNA: TGTGCCAGCTCACCTCGGACAGGGGAAAACATTCAGTACTTC. Protein sequence: CASSPRTGENIQYF.

This chain joins TRBV7-9 and TRBJ1-5; TRBD1 is a possible D gene (5 bases). The length of the CDR3 is 16 residues. V gave up 3 bases and J gave up 2 bases, with 14 bases separating them. Germline lookup yields CDR1 SEHNR and CDR2 FQNEAQ (reference sequence). This chain's CDR3 is CASSLGIGVGNQPQHF. CDR3 bases: TGTGCCAGCAGCTTGGGGATAGGGGTGGGCAATCAGCCCCAGCATTTT.

This clone was observed a handful of times. This sequence joins TRBV9 and TRBJ2-5; maybe TRBD2 (6 bases). Germline V lookup: CDR1 SGDLS, CDR2 YYNGEE. V lost 0 bases and J lost 1, with 16 bases in between. The CDR3 contains 17 residues. The CDR3 spells CASSVDPGLGGQETQYF. CDR3 bases: TGTGCCAGCAGCGTAGATCCGGGCCTGGGAGGCCAAGAGACCCAGTACTTC.

This clone was observed a handful of times. The CDR3 nucleotides read TGCGCCAGCAGCTCGAGGACAGGGGGCTACACCGGGGAGCTGTTTTTT. Its protein product is CASSSRTGGYTGELFF. This chain uses TRBV5-1 with TRBJ2-2, with TRBD1 matching over 11 bases. Germline lookup yields CDR1 SGHRS and CDR2 YFSETQ. The CDR3 consists of 16 residues. J gave up 3 bases and V 3 bases, and 4 bases lay outside the gene matches.

The chain joins TRBV29-1 to TRBJ2-3; 12 bases are shared with TRBD2. The CDR3 loop spans 15 amino acids. The V segment lost 8 bases and the J segment 7 bases; nucleotides outside the gene matches: 13. Germline CDR1 reads SQVTM; CDR2 reads ANQGSEA. For the CDR3, the DNA is TGCAGCTCTCCGGGACTAGCGGGTTTCAAAAATACGCAGTATTTT. It translates to CSSPGLAGFKNTQYF.

In its sample, this clone was seen a few times. The V and J genes are TRBV2 and TRBJ2-1; perhaps TRBD1 as D (6 bases). V lost 4 bases and J lost 0, with 34 bases in between. The CDR3 has 23 residues. Germline CDR1 SNHLY, CDR2 FYNNEI. The CDR3 protein is CASSVVGHLMGTDMRSSYNEQFF. In nucleotides, the CDR3 is TGTGCCAGCAGTGTGGTGGGACACCTCATGGGGACCGACATGAGAAGCTCCTACAATGAGCAGTTCTTC. Full variable domain (outside the CDR3, taken from reference TRBV2 and TRBJ2-1): EPEVTQTPSHQVTQMGQEVILRCVPISNHLYFYWYRQILGQKVEFLVSFYNNEISEKSEIFDDQFSVERPDGSNFTLKIRSTKLEDSAMYFCASSVVGHLMGTDMRSSYNEQFFGPGTRLTVL.

This clone was counted only a few times. The rearrangement joins TRBV7-2 to TRBJ1-1; unclear D gene. The CDR3 totals 13 residues. CDR1 and CDR2 from the germline V gene are SGHTA and FQGNSA. The V end lost 1 base, the J end lost 9 bases, and 12 bases lay between the germline ends. CDR3 protein: CASSLEQRAKAFF. In nucleotides, the CDR3 is TGTGCCAGCAGCTTAGAACAGCGAGCTAAAGCTTTCTTT.

The chain employs TRBV5-6 and TRBJ2-1; 8 bases are a match to TRBD2. V was clipped by 0 bases and J by 4 bases; unmatched bases: 6. This CDR3 is 16 amino acids long. CDR1 and CDR2 from the germline V gene are SGHDT and YYEEEE. The CDR3 DNA is TGTGCCAGCAGCTTGGTTGGTGGCGGGGGGTACAATGAGCAGTTCTTC. It codes for CASSLVGGGGYNEQFF.

The V and J genes are TRBV7-8 and TRBJ1-5; TRBD1 might be the D (5 bases). The CDR3 spans 15 residues. CDR1 and CDR2 from the germline V gene are SGHVS and FQNEAQ. V was trimmed by 5 bases and J by 3 bases, leaving 14 bases between them. CDR3 region: CASSPPGVHNQPQHF. DNA for the CDR3: TGTGCCAGCAGCCCCCCGGGGGTCCACAATCAGCCCCAGCATTTT.

This clone has only a few counts. The chain couples TRBV7-2 to TRBJ1-2; D is unresolved. The germline CDR1 and CDR2 sequences are SGHTA and FQGNSA. V lost 1 base to trimming and J lost 6 bases, with 18 bases between them. The CDR3 is 16 residues long. The CDR3 protein is CASSLVFAGKGNGYTF. CDR3 coding DNA: TGTGCCAGCAGCTTAGTATTTGCGGGGAAGGGTAATGGCTACACCTTC.

The V gene is TRBV7-8, the J gene TRBJ2-3; D may be TRBD1 or TRBD2 (7 bases each). V was shortened by 7 bases and J by 7 bases, with 21 bases between the two germline ends. Looked up from germline, CDR1 is SGHVS and CDR2 is FQNEAQ. CDR3 size: 15 residues. Here the CDR3 reads CASTHQGGGANTQYF. The CDR3 DNA follows: TGTGCCAGCACCCACCAGGGGGGGGGTGCTAATACGCAGTATTTT.

The CDR3 loop reads CAISALRGPGETQYF. Here the CDR3 DNA reads TGTGCCATCAGTGCTCTCCGGGGTCCAGGAGAGACCCAGTACTTC. The rearrangement links TRBV10-3 to TRBJ2-5, with D perhaps matching TRBD2 (5 bases). V was trimmed by 4 bases and J by 4 bases, leaving 16 bases between them. The V gene's germline CDR1 is ENHRY and CDR2 SYGVKD. CDR3 length: 15 residues.

The rearrangement links TRBV4-3 to TRBJ2-7; 7 bases map to TRBD2. Losses at the gene ends were 4 bases for V and 0 bases for J; bases not matched to a gene: 9. The CDR3 spans 16 residues. CDR1 and CDR2 (germline): LGHNA, YSLEER. The CDR3 DNA sequence: TGCGCCAGCAGCCCCTCTAGCGGAGCAAGCTCCTACGAGCAGTACTTC. Translation gives CASSPSSGASSYEQYF.

This clone was seen more than once but under ten times. The chain joins TRBV5-1 to TRBJ1-1; 7 bases agree with TRBD1. The V and J ends lost 0 bases and 0 bases, in that order; junction bases with no gene match: 2. Looked up from germline, CDR1 is SGHRS and CDR2 is YFSETQ. The CDR3 is 15 residues long. CDR3 sequence: CASSLATGVNTEAFF. The CDR3 region has the DNA TGCGCCAGCAGCTTGGCCACAGGGGTGAACACTGAAGCTTTCTTT.

This clone has more than one count but fewer than ten. The rearrangement joins TRBV2 to TRBJ2-5; 7 positions agree with TRBD1. The CDR3 totals 16 residues. V lost 6 bases and J lost 5; bases outside the gene matches: 15. Germline CDR1 SNHLY, CDR2 FYNNEI. CDR3 protein: CASRRMLTGTSETQYF. In nucleotides, the CDR3 is TGTGCCAGCAGGAGAATGTTGACAGGGACGTCCGAGACCCAGTACTTC.

The chain carries TRBV5-1 and TRBJ1-1, with TRBD1 identical over 12 bases. The CDR3 totals 16 residues. Germline V gives CDR1 SGHRS, CDR2 YFSETQ. The V and J ends lost 3 bases and 11 bases, in that order; junction bases with no gene match: 14. The CDR3: CASSWTVGDRGREAFF. The CDR3 DNA is TGCGCCAGCAGCTGGACGGTAGGGGACAGGGGGCGAGAGGCTTTCTTT.

This clone was seen a few times. V gene TRBV10-3 combines with J gene TRBJ2-5; possibly TRBD1 for D (6 bases). There are 12 residues in the CDR3. CDR1 and CDR2 (germline): ENHRY, SYGVKD. V lost 9 bases and J lost 5, with 13 bases in between. CDR3 nucleotides: TGTGCCATTTCGGACAGATGGGAGACCCAGTACTTC. This sequence encodes CAISDRWETQYF.

There are a few counts of this clone. The chain has TRBV7-2 and TRBJ2-3, with a weak D call TRBD1 (6 bases). V was pared by 2 bases and J by 2 bases, with 17 bases between. CDR1 is SGHTA and CDR2 is FQGNSA in the germline V gene. This CDR3 spans 17 amino acids. The CDR3 nucleotides read TGTGCCAGCAGCTTATTCAGGCGGCAGGGGTACACAGATACGCAGTATTTT. Protein product: CASSLFRRQGYTDTQYF. Together with reference TRBV7-2 and TRBJ2-3, the CDR3 gives the full variable domain: GAGVSQSPSNKVTEKGKDVELRCDPISGHTALYWYRQSLGQGLEFLIYFQGNSAPDKSGLPSDRFSAERTGGSVSTLTIQRTQQEDSAVYLCASSLFRRQGYTDTQYFGPGTRLTVL.

This clone was counted a few times. The chain uses TRBV9 and TRBJ2-1; D remains unclear. CDR3 size: 16 residues. Deletions cut 0 bases from V and 0 bases from J, with 10 bases between. The V gene's germline CDR1 is SGDLS and CDR2 YYNGEE. The CDR3 loop is CASSVAASVSYNEQFF. For the CDR3, the DNA is TGTGCCAGCAGCGTAGCAGCTAGTGTCTCCTACAATGAGCAGTTCTTC.